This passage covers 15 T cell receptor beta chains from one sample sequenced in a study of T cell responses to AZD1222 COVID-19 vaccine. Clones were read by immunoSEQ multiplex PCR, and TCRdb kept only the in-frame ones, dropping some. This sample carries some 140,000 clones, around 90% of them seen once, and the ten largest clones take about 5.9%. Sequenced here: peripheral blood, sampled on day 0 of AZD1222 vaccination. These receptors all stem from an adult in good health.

The CDR3 protein is CAWYRDRASGNTIYF. The CDR3 DNA reads as TGTGCCTGGTACCGGGACAGGGCGTCTGGAAACACCATATATTTT. V and J are TRBV30 and TRBJ1-3; 9 bases match TRBD1. The CDR3 runs 15 residues. Trimming cost V 5 bases and J 1 base; bases outside gene matches: 6. Germline V gene lookup returns CDR1 GTSNPN and CDR2 SVGIG (reference sequence).

The CDR3 region has the DNA TGTGCCAACAGGCGAATAGGGGGCGAGACCCAGTACTTC. Amino acids: CANRRIGGETQYF. This sequence joins TRBV5-6 and TRBJ2-5; 7 positions match TRBD1. CDR1 is SGHDT, CDR2 YYEEEE, per germline. Trimming took 9 bases from V and 5 from J; bases not matched to a gene: 10. CDR3 size: 13 residues.

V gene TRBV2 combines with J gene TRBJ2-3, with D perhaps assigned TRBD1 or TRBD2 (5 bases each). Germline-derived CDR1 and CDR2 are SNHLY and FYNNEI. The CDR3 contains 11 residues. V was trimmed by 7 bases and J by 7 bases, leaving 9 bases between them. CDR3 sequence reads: CASTGPNTQYF. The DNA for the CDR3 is TGTGCCAGCACGGGGCCCAATACGCAGTATTTT.

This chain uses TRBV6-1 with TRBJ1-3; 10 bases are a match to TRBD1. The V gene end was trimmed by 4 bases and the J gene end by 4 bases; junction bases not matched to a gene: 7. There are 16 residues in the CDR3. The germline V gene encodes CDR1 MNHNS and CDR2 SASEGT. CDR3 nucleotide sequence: TGTGCCAGCAGTGCTGTGGGACAGGGGAACGGAAACACCATATATTTT. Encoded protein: CASSAVGQGNGNTIYF.

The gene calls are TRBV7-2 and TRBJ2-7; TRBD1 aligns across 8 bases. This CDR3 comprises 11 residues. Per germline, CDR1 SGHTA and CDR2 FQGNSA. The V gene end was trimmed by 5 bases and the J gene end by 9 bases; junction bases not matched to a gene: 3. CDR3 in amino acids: CASSLDRVQYF. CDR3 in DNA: TGTGCCAGCAGCCTGGACAGGGTGCAGTACTTC. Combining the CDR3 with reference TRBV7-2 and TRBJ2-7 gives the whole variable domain GAGVSQSPSNKVTEKGKDVELRCDPISGHTALYWYRQSLGQGLEFLIYFQGNSAPDKSGLPSDRFSAERTGGSVSTLTIQRTQQEDSAVYLCASSLDRVQYFGPGTRLTVT.

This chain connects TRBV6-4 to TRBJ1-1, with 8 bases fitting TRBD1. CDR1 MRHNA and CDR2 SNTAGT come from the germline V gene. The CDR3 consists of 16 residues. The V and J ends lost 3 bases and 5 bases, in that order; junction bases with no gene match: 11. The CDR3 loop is CASSEKAGGQGTEAFF. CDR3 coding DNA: TGTGCCAGCAGTGAAAAGGCAGGGGGCCAGGGAACTGAAGCTTTCTTT.

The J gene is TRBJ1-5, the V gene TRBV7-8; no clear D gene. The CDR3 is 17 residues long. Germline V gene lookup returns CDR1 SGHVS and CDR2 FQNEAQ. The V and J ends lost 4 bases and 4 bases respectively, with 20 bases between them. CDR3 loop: CASSSREGGSKNQPQHF. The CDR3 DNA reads TGTGCCAGCAGCTCCCGAGAGGGTGGTTCAAAGAATCAGCCCCAGCATTTT.

The CDR3 sequence is CASSLEERGTWVYEQYF. CDR3 DNA: TGTGCCAGCAGCTTGGAAGAACGGGGAACCTGGGTCTACGAGCAGTACTTC. This sequence joins TRBV5-5 and TRBJ2-7, with a weak D call TRBD2 (5 bases). Germline CDR1 SGHKS, CDR2 YYEKEE (reference sequence). The ends were cut back, 0 bases at V and 3 bases at J, with 19 bases in the middle. The length of the CDR3 is 17 residues.

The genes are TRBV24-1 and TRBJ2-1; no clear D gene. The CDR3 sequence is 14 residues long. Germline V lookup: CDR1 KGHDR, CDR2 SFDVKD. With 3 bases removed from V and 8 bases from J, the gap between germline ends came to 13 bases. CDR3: CATSDVGSRDEQFF. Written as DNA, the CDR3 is TGTGCCACCAGTGATGTAGGTAGTAGGGATGAGCAGTTCTTC.

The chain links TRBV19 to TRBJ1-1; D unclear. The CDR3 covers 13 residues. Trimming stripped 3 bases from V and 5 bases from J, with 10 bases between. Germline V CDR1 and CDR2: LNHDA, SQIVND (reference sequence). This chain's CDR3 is CASSMSGRTEAFF. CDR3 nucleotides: TGTGCCAGTAGTATGAGCGGGAGGACTGAAGCTTTCTTT.

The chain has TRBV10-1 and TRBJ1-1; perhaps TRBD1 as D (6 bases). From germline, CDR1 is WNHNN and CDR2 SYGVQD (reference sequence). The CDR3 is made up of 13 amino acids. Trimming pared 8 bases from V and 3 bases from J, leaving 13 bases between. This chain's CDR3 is CASRDTIHTEAFF. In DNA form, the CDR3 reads TGCGCCAGCCGGGACACTATTCACACTGAAGCTTTCTTT.

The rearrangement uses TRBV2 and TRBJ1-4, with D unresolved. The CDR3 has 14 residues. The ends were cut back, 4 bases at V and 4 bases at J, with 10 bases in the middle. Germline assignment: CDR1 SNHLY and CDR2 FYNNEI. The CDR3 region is CASSAGSYNEKLFF. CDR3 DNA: TGTGCCAGCAGTGCCGGCAGCTATAATGAAAAACTGTTTTTT.

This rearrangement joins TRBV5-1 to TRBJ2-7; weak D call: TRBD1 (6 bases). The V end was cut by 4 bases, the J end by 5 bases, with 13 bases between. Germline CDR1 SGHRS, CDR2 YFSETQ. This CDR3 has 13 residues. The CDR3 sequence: CASSLNNRDEQYF. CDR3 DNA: TGCGCCAGCAGCCTTAACAACAGGGACGAGCAGTACTTC.

This CDR3 is CASSYSDTGGYTF. CDR3 coding DNA: TGTGCCAGCAGTTACTCAGACACAGGCGGCTACACCTTC. J is TRBJ1-2 and V is TRBV6-5, with a weak D call TRBD1 (5 bases). This CDR3 is 13 amino acids long. Trimming took off 0 bases at V and 8 bases at J, with 10 bases between the two ends. The germline V gene has CDR1 MNHEY and CDR2 SVGAGI.

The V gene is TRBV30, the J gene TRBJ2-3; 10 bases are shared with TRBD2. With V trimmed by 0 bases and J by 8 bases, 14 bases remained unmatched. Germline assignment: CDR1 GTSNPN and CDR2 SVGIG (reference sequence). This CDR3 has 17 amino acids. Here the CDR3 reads CAWSVLWGLAGVGTQYF. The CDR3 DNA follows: TGTGCCTGGAGTGTTTTATGGGGGCTAGCGGGAGTTGGTACGCAGTATTTT.